Below are 21 T cell receptor beta chains sequenced from a single sample in a study of T cell repertoires in cytomegalovirus infection. TCRdb redid the calling of the reads with MiXCR, one entry per CDR3 protein. Here the sample spans some 900,000 distinct CDR3 sequences, around a third being singletons. Their target antigens are unknown. The sample in question was cultured CD8+ T cells from PBMCs, obtained from culture after CMV antigen stimulation. The receptors here all came from a human donor in good health (CMV status not recorded). Some clones in this sample may be carry-over from other donors' samples.

Ten or more counts support this clonotype. The gene calls are TRBV7-6 and TRBJ1-3; 8 nucleotides align to TRBD1. The germline V gene has CDR1 SGHVS and CDR2 FNYEAQ. After removal of 6 bases from V and 2 bases from J, the junction contained 6 bases not matched to a gene. The CDR3 length is 15 residues. CDR3 amino acids: CASRTADRAGNTIYF. CDR3 coding DNA: TGTGCCAGCAGGACAGCGGACAGGGCTGGAAACACCATATATTTT.

The rearrangement joins TRBV7-9 to TRBJ1-1; D remains unclear. Germline assignment: CDR1 SEHNR and CDR2 FQNEAQ (reference sequence). The CDR3 has 14 amino acids. V dropped 2 bases and J dropped 3 bases, with 10 bases sitting between them. CDR3 nucleotide sequence: TGTGCCAGCAGCTTACCCGAAAGAGACACTGAAGCTTTCTTT. As protein: CASSLPERDTEAFF.

This clonotype was counted only a few times. The V gene is TRBV7-2, the J gene TRBJ2-2; the match to TRBD2 covers 8 bases. The CDR3 loop spans 19 amino acids. CDR1 and CDR2 from the germline V gene are SGHTA and FQGNSA. V shed 3 bases, J shed 3 bases, and the junction held 15 bases outside the gene matches. The CDR3 loop is CASSFRDSGDPRDTGELFF. The CDR3 DNA follows: TGTGCCAGCAGCTTTAGGGATAGCGGGGACCCCCGGGACACCGGGGAGCTGTTTTTT.

The rearrangement uses TRBV12-5 and TRBJ2-1; 7 nucleotides agree with TRBD1. This CDR3 region has 16 residues. V lost 6 bases and J lost 1; bases outside the gene matches: 9. Germline CDR1 LGHNT, CDR2 FRNRAP. CDR3 DNA: TGTGCTAGTGGACCACAGGGGAGTCGGTCCTACAATGAGCAGTTCTTC. It translates to CASGPQGSRSYNEQFF.

The V call is TRBV12-3 or TRBV12-4, the J call TRBJ1-5, with no clear D. The CDR3 loop spans 14 amino acids. V was shortened by 6 bases and J by 1 base, with 10 bases between the two germline ends. The CDR3 bases are TGTGCCAGCAGCCACGAGGGAAGCAATCAGCCCCAGCATTTT. This gives the protein CASSHEGSNQPQHF.

This clonotype turned up a few times. The rearrangement joins TRBV27 to TRBJ1-1; 8 bases match TRBD1. CDR1 and CDR2 from the germline V gene are MNHEY and SMNVEV (reference sequence). With 5 bases clipped from V and 1 base from J, the junction kept 9 bases outside the gene matches. The CDR3 totals 16 residues. The CDR3 spells CASSQDRVIKNTEAFF. CDR3 nucleotide sequence: TGTGCCAGCAGTCAGGACAGGGTAATTAAGAACACTGAAGCTTTCTTT.

The sample holds a few counts of this clonotype. V usage is TRBV6-6 and J usage is TRBJ2-1; possibly TRBD1 for D (6 bases). Trimming left V 7 bases short and J 2 bases short, with 12 bases between. The CDR3 has 14 amino acids. Germline V gene data show CDR1 as MNHNY and CDR2 as SVGAGI (reference sequence). CDR3 region: CASIQQGTYNEQFF. In DNA form, the CDR3 reads TGTGCCAGCATCCAACAGGGTACCTACAATGAGCAGTTCTTC.

A few counts support this clonotype. The chain carries TRBV4-1 and TRBJ1-2; 10 bases are a match to TRBD1. The CDR3 spans 14 residues. After removal of 4 bases from V and 6 bases from J, the junction contained 5 bases not matched to a gene. Looked up from germline, CDR1 is MGHRA and CDR2 is YSYEKL. The chain's CDR3 is CASSPRQGANGYTF. DNA for the CDR3: TGCGCCAGCAGCCCCAGACAGGGGGCGAATGGCTACACCTTC.

The CDR3 spells CASSLISGANSPLHF. Here the CDR3 DNA reads TGTGCCAGCAGCTTGATCTCAGGGGCTAATTCACCCCTCCACTTT. The chain is built from TRBV7-3 and TRBJ1-6, with TRBD1 as a possible D gene (6 bases). V was shortened by 3 bases and J by 6 bases, with 12 bases between the two germline ends. Germline-derived CDR1 and CDR2 are SGHTA and FQGTGA. The CDR3 totals 15 residues.

This clonotype was recorded a few times. The chain joins TRBV20-1 to TRBJ1-3; no definite D call. CDR1 is DFQATT and CDR2 is SNEGSKA in the germline V gene (reference sequence). The length of the CDR3 is 16 residues. V lost 0 bases and J lost 0, with 12 bases in between. Here the CDR3 reads CSARDLGAVSGNTIYF. The CDR3 bases are TGCAGTGCTAGAGATCTGGGCGCAGTCTCTGGAAACACCATATATTTT.

This chain links TRBV6-6 with TRBJ1-1, with TRBD1 as a possible D gene (6 bases). The CDR3 sequence is 17 residues long. The V and J ends lost 0 bases and 1 base respectively, with 15 bases between them. Germline-derived CDR1 and CDR2 are MNHNY and SVGAGI (reference sequence). The CDR3 here is CASSYSRGGEGNTEAFF. The CDR3, as DNA: TGTGCCAGCAGTTACTCGAGGGGGGGAGAAGGGAACACTGAAGCTTTCTTT.

V and J are TRBV7-6 and TRBJ2-7; D is unresolved. V shed 7 bases and J shed 2 bases, with 18 bases lying between them. The CDR3 extends over 15 amino acids. Per germline, CDR1 SGHVS and CDR2 FNYEAQ. This CDR3 reads CASTRSLAVPYEQYF. DNA for the CDR3: TGTGCCAGCACCCGGTCACTGGCAGTCCCCTACGAGCAGTACTTC.

The chain is built from TRBV7-8 and TRBJ2-1; D is unresolved. The germline CDR1 and CDR2 sequences are SGHVS and FQNEAQ. Trimming stripped 6 bases from V and 0 bases from J, with 18 bases between. This CDR3 region has 17 residues. The CDR3 DNA reads TGTGCCAGCAGTCCTTTGTCCCAGGAGAGCTCCTACAATGAGCAGTTCTTC. Protein sequence: CASSPLSQESSYNEQFF.

This rearrangement joins TRBV18 to TRBJ2-2; D is possibly TRBD1 (5 bases). Germline assignment: CDR1 KGHSH and CDR2 LQKENI. This CDR3 contains 16 residues. Trimming cost V 2 bases and J 1 base, with 11 bases left between them. Written as DNA, the CDR3 is TGTGCCAGCTCACCATCCCCAGGGTTGAACACCGGGGAGCTGTTTTTT. It encodes CASSPSPGLNTGELFF.

As DNA, the CDR3 is TGTGCCAGCAGCTTAGAGCTTGACGGCACTGAAGCTTTCTTT. Translating it yields CASSLELDGTEAFF. The gene calls are TRBV7-6 and TRBJ1-1; no firm D call. CDR1 is SGHVS and CDR2 is FNYEAQ in the germline V gene. V lost 1 base and J lost 4, with 10 bases in between. The CDR3 is 14 amino acids.

The sample holds many counts of this clonotype. The V gene is TRBV28, the J gene TRBJ2-7; the match to TRBD1 covers 8 bases. The CDR3 contains 17 residues. Unmatched junction bases numbered 16, after V lost 5 bases and J lost 4 bases. The germline V gene has CDR1 MDHEN and CDR2 SYDVKM. CDR3 bases: TGTGCCAGCAGTCCCCCCTTAGTAGGACAGGGAGGATACGAGCAGTACGTC. It is translated as CASSPPLVGQGGYEQYV.

Ten or more counts support this clonotype. The rearrangement joins TRBV7-2 to TRBJ2-7; 7 bases align to TRBD1. The CDR3 sequence is 14 residues long. CDR1 is SGHTA and CDR2 is FQGNSA in the germline V gene. The V gene end was trimmed by 2 bases and the J gene end by 3 bases; junction bases not matched to a gene: 4. The CDR3 DNA reads TGTGCCAGCAGCTTATCAGGGGGTTACTACGAGCAGTACGTC. It is translated as CASSLSGGYYEQYV.

In its sample, this clonotype was seen a few times. The rearrangement uses TRBV19 and TRBJ2-4; 8 bases line up with TRBD1. Germline loops: CDR1 LNHDA, CDR2 SQIVND (reference sequence). This CDR3 has 16 residues. The V gene end was trimmed by 5 bases and the J gene end by 9 bases; junction bases not matched to a gene: 15. The CDR3 reads CASSPLIGQGEGIQYF. The CDR3 region has the DNA TGTGCCAGTAGTCCCCTGATCGGACAGGGAGAGGGCATTCAGTACTTC.

This clonotype was observed at least ten times. The V and J genes are TRBV7-8 and TRBJ2-3, with 10 bases matching TRBD2. J was trimmed by 2 bases and V by 1 base; bases with no gene match: 3. The germline V gene encodes CDR1 SGHVS and CDR2 FQNEAQ. The CDR3 covers 16 residues. CDR3 sequence: CASSLDLAGDTDTQYF. In DNA form, the CDR3 reads TGTGCCAGCAGCTTAGATCTAGCGGGAGACACAGATACGCAGTATTTT.

The chain employs TRBV2 and TRBJ2-7; D unresolved. V lost 1 base, J lost 3 bases, and 7 bases lay in between. The CDR3 has 13 amino acids. CDR1 SNHLY and CDR2 FYNNEI come from the germline V gene. The CDR3 loop reads CASSEVPGYEQYF. CDR3 DNA: TGTGCCAGCAGTGAAGTCCCGGGCTACGAGCAGTACTTC.

This chain connects TRBV28 to TRBJ1-1; D gene unclear. The V and J ends lost 4 bases and 3 bases respectively, with 12 bases between them. Germline CDR1 MDHEN, CDR2 SYDVKM. CDR3 length equals 14 residues. The CDR3, as DNA: TGTGCCAGCAGTTCTCGGGCCTGGGACACTGAAGCTTTCTTT. This codes for CASSSRAWDTEAFF.